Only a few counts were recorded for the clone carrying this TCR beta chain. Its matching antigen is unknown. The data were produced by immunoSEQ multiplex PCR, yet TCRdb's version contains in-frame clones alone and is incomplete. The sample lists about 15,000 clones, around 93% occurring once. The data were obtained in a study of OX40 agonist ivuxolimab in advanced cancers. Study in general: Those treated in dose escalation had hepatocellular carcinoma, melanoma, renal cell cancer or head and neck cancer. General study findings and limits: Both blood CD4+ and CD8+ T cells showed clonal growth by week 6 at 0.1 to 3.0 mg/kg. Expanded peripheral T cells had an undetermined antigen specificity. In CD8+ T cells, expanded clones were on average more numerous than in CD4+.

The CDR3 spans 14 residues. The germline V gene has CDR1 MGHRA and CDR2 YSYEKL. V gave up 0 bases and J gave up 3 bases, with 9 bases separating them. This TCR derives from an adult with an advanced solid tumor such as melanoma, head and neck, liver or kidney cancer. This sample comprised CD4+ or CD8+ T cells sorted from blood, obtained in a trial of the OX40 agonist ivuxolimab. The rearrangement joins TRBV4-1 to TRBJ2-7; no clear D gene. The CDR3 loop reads CASSQDHSYYEQYF. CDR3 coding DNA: TGCGCCAGCAGCCAAGATCATAGCTACTACGAGCAGTACTTC.